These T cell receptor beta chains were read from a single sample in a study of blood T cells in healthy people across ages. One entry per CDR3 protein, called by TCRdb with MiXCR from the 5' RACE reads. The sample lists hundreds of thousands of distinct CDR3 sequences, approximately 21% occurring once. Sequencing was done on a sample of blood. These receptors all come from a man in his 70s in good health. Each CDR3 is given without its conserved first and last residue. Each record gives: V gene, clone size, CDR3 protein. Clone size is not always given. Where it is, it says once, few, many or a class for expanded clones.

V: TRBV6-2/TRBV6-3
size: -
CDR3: ASSRLAGGLGNEQF

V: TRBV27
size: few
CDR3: ASSLSGGSRETQY

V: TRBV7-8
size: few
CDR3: ASSSRWAGELF

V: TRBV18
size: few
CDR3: ASSPGTADYEQY

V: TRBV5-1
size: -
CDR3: ASSLASGGTDTQY

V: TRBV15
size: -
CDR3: ATSREGGRHTDTQY

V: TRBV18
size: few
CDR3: ASSQNGNTIY

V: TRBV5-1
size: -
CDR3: ASSWTEPLGYT

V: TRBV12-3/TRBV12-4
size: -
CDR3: ASSLGTSGAYTDTQY

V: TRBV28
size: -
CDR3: ASSLSGRAPDTQY

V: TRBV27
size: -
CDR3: ASSLRAESSQVGLF

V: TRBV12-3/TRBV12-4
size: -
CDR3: ASSSLQGRGYT

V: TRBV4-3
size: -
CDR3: ASSQEGGPTDTQY

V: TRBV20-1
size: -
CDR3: SARAGVGQETQY

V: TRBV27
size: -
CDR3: ASSATAPSSYEQY

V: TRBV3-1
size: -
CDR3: ASSPARTGNGYT

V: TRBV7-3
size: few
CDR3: ASSGTSGSPLH

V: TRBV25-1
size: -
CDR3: ASSRTGGTLNTEAF

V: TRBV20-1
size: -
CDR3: SAPGRAYEQY

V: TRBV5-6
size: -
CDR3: ASSLAEDRQNSPLH

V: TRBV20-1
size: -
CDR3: SARGSEGPPYQETQY

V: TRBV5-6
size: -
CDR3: ASSAPHNWYNEQF

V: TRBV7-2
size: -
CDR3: ASSFRGVSSADTQY

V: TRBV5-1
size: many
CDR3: ASSFTSGSWETQY

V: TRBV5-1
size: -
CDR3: ASSTVRSNQETQY

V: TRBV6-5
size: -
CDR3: ASTHGGEETQY

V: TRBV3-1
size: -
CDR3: ASSQREGTRGSYEQY

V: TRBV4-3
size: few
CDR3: ASSQAEREWNEQF

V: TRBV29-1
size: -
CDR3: SVYTGMETQY

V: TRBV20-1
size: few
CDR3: SARETSVETQY

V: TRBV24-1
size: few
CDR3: ATSDPRDEQF

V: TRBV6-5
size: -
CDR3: ASSYLPGLANNEQF

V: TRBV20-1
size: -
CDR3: SARVPTSGDYNEQF

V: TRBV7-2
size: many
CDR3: ASSSSGGRLDIQY

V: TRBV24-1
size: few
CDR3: ATSDRSAGELF